The rows below give T cell receptor beta chains drawn from one sample of a study of siplizumab effects on memory and regulatory T cells. Assay used: immunoSEQ multiplex PCR; TCRdb lists only in-frame clones, some missing. The repertoire includes over 80,000 clones, 87% of them detected once, and more than 1.5% sits in the top ten. Sequenced material: Tregs sorted from blood. All receptors come from a human donor in good health. CDR3s include the opening cysteine and the closing phenylalanine or tryptophan. Each record gives: V gene, clone size, D gene, J gene, CDR3 protein, CDR3 DNA. The D gene is left open where the match is weak. Not all rows give a size; the values are once, few, many and, for expanded clones, a class.

>TRBV5-4|-|TRBD1|TRBJ2-7
CASSSQTGGAKNRANYEQYF
TGTGCCAGCAGCTCCCAAACAGGGGGCGCCAAGAACAGGGCGAACTACGAGCAGTACTTC
>TRBV7-5|-|-|TRBJ2-3
CVRSDSSGGAADTQYF
TGTGTCAGAAGCGATAGTAGCGGGGGGGCTGCAGATACGCAGTATTTT
>TRBV7-2|-|-|TRBJ2-2
CASRGQSNTGELFF
TGTGCCAGCAGGGGGCAGTCGAACACCGGGGAGCTGTTTTTT
>TRBV6-8|-|-|TRBJ1-1
CASRPGANTEAFF
TGTGCCAGCAGGCCGGGAGCCAACACTGAAGCTTTCTTT
>TRBV9|few|-|TRBJ2-1
CASSVLGRGSYNEQFF
TGTGCCAGCAGCGTACTGGGGAGAGGCTCCTACAATGAGCAGTTCTTC
>TRBV6-1|-|-|TRBJ2-7
CASSETGNSYEQYF
TGTGCCAGCAGTGAGACAGGAAACTCCTACGAGCAGTACTTC
>TRBV6-5|-|-|TRBJ1-5
CASRERSYQPQHF
TGTGCCAGCAGGGAAAGGAGCTATCAGCCCCAGCATTTT
>TRBV2|-|-|TRBJ1-3
CASSDRAGNTIYF
TGTGCCAGCAGTGACAGGGCTGGAAACACCATATATTTT
>TRBV6-5|-|-|TRBJ2-7
CASRPTGRYEQYF
TGTGCCAGCAGACCTACAGGGAGATACGAGCAGTACTTC
>TRBV5-1|-|-|TRBJ2-3
CASSPEGARWDTQYF
TGCGCCAGCAGCCCGGAGGGTGCTAGATGGGATACGCAGTATTTT
>TRBV7-9|-|-|TRBJ2-6
CASSVSGANVLTF
TGTGCCAGCAGCGTGAGTGGGGCCAACGTCCTGACTTTC
>TRBV6-5|-|-|TRBJ2-7
CASRYSQNSYEQYF
TGTGCCAGCAGATACTCACAAAATTCCTACGAGCAGTACTTC
>TRBV6-1|-|-|TRBJ1-6
CASSGGVPGVIYNSPLHF
TGTGCCAGCAGTGGGGGGGTGCCAGGGGTGATTTATAATTCACCCCTCCACTTT
>TRBV7-9|once|TRBD1|TRBJ1-2
CATPGQGIFGYTF
TGTGCCACGCCGGGACAGGGTATTTTTGGCTACACCTTC
>TRBV10-3|-|-|TRBJ2-3
CAISDKADTQYF
TGTGCCATCAGTGATAAGGCAGATACGCAGTATTTT
>TRBV7-2|few|TRBD1|TRBJ1-6
CASSLGVQGNSPLHF
TGTGCCAGCAGCTTAGGTGTACAGGGGAATTCACCCCTCCACTTT
>TRBV14|-|-|TRBJ2-7
CASSQVWMGEQYF
TGTGCCAGCAGCCAGGTCTGGATGGGGGAGCAGTACTTC
>TRBV7-2|-|-|TRBJ2-7
CASSFSPDSYEQYF
TGTGCCAGCAGCTTTTCCCCGGACTCCTACGAGCAGTACTTC
>TRBV10-3|-|-|TRBJ2-1
CAISDGTSRYNEQFF
TGTGCCATCAGTGACGGGACCTCCAGATACAATGAGCAGTTCTTC
>TRBV6-1|-|-|TRBJ2-2
CASRGIYTGELFF
TGTGCCAGCAGGGGGATTTACACCGGGGAGCTGTTTTTT
>TRBV19|-|-|TRBJ1-1
CASSIGYGTEAFF
TGTGCCAGTAGTATAGGGTACGGCACTGAAGCTTTCTTT
>TRBV9|-|TRBD2|TRBJ2-3
CASSAGIAGVTDTQYF
TGTGCCAGCAGCGCCGGAATAGCGGGGGTCACAGATACGCAGTATTTT
>TRBV7-8|-|-|TRBJ2-1
CASSIDPPSESSYNEQFF
TGTGCCAGCAGCATCGACCCCCCTAGCGAGAGCTCCTACAATGAGCAGTTCTTC
>TRBV4-2|-|TRBD1|TRBJ2-6
CASRRPGQGKEANVLTF
TGTGCCAGCAGACGTCCGGGACAGGGGAAAGAGGCCAACGTCCTGACTTTC
>TRBV5-6|-|-|TRBJ2-6
CASSLGGPGANVLTF
TGTGCCAGCAGCTTGGGAGGGCCTGGGGCCAACGTCCTGACTTTC
>TRBV27|-|-|TRBJ2-7
CASSSPAYEQYF
TGTGCCAGCAGTTCGCCTGCCTACGAGCAGTACTTC
>TRBV6-5|-|TRBD2|TRBJ2-1
CASSSTSGGAREQFF
TGTGCCAGCAGTTCGACTAGCGGGGGGGCACGAGAGCAGTTCTTC
>TRBV4-2|-|TRBD2|TRBJ2-2
CASSQSQRTSGGAGGELFF
TGTGCCAGCAGCCAATCCCAACGCACTAGCGGGGGGGCCGGCGGGGAGCTGTTTTTT
>TRBV7-8|-|-|TRBJ2-2
CASRANTGELFF
TGTGCCAGCAGAGCGAACACCGGGGAGCTGTTTTTT
>TRBV6-5|-|-|TRBJ2-3
CASSYPTGADTQYF
TGTGCCAGCAGTTACCCCACGGGGGCAGATACGCAGTATTTT
>TRBV10-2|-|-|TRBJ1-1
CASRQSRPAEAFF
TGCGCCAGCAGACAGTCTAGACCGGCTGAAGCTTTCTTT
>TRBV6-5|-|TRBD1|TRBJ1-5
CASRPGTVGQPQHF
TGTGCCAGCAGGCCCGGGACAGTCGGCCAGCCCCAGCATTTT
>TRBV5-8|-|-|TRBJ2-2
CASSLWSDTGELFF
TGTGCCAGCAGCTTGTGGTCTGACACCGGGGAGCTGTTTTTT
>TRBV18|-|-|TRBJ2-7
CASSPGEAYEQYF
TGTGCCAGCTCACCCGGGGAAGCCTACGAGCAGTACTTC
>TRBV19|-|-|TRBJ2-7
CASSQGQQQYF
TGTGCCAGTAGTCAAGGACAGCAGCAGTACTTC
>TRBV7-8|-|TRBD1|TRBJ1-1
CASSSNLGTGAVAFF
TGTGCCAGCAGCTCGAACCTTGGGACAGGGGCGGTAGCTTTCTTT